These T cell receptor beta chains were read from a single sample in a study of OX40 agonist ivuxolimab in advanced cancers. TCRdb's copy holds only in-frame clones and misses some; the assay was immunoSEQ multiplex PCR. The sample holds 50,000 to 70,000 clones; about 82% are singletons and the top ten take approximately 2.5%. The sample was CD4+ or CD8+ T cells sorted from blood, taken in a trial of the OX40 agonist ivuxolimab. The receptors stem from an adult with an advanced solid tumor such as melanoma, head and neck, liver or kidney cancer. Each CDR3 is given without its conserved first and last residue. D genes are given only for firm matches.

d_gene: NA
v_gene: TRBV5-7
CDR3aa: ASSLVAEQY

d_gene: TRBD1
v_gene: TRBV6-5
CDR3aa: ASSLRSRQGDQPQH

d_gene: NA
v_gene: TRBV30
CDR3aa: AWSTSYEQY

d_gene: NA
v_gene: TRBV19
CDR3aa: ASSPSRGRGEPYGYT

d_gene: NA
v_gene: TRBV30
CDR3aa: AMEEDSYNEQF

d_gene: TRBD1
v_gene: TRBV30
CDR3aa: AWSGTQGARGYT

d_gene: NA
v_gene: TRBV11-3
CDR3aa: ASSLDRNNEQF

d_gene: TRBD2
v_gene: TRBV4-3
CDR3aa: ASSQGLAGGPKQETQY

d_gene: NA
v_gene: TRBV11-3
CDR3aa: ASSLVTPKGVWGQNNEQF

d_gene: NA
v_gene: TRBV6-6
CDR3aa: ASSSHQETQY

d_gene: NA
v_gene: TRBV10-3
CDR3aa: AISEGLDRVTYEQY

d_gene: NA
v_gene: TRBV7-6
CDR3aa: ASSSGGEGGYT

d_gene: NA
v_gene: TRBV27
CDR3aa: ASSFLITGKNEQY

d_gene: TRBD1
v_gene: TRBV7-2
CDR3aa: ASSLVGQGAYEQY

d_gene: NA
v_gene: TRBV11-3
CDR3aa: ASSLGLADTGELF

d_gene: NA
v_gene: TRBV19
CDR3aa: ASSKGFLETQY

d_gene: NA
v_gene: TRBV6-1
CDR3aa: ASKMNTEAF

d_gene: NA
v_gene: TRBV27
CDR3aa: ASSTRGQNYGYT

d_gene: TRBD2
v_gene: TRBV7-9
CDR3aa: AGLAGGSNVGEQF

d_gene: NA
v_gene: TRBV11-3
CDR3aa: ASRAGVNTGELF

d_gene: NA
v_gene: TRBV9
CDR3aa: ASSVGRGSVNTGELF

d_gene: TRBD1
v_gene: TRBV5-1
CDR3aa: ASSREGQSSTDTQY

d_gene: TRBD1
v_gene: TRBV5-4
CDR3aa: ASSFLLRTGAGEQY

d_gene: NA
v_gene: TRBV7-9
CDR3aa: ASSLLGLYYNSPLH

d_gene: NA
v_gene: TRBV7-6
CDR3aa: ASSPLGVGGVEQY

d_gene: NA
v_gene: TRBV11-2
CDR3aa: ASSLTGNQPQH

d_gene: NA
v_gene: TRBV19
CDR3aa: ASSIQGGNNEQF

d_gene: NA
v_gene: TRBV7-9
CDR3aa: ASRSPRSPNEQY

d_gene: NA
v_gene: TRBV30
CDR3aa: AWSATYSGNTIY

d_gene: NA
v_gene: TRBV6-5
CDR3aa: ASSESGNGYT

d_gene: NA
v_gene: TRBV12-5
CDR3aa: ASGRDTTYNEQF

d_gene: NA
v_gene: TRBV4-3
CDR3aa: ASSHSQGYEQY

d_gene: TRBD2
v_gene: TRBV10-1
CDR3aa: ASSKSGRAVNEQF

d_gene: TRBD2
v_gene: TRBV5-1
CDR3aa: ASSLEAWTSGSRTDTQY

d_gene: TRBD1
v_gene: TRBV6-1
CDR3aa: ASKLTGGDYGYT

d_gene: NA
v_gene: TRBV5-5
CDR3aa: ASSLEGGDQPQH

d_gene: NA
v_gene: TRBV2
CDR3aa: ASMFVYEQY

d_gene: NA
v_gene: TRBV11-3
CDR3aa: ASSSRPGLLYEQY

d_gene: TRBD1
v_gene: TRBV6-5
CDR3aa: ASSSGTVLKAF

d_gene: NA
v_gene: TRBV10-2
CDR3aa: ASSDRGGGYGYT

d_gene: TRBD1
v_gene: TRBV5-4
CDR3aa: ASSPPGTGAYEQY

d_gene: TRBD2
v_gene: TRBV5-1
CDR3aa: ASSRIAGASYNEQF

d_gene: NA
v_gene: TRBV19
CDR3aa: ASTDLSGNTIY

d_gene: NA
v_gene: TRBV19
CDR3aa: ASKGQRTATNEKLF

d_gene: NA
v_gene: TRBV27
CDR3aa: ASSPSPEYQETQY

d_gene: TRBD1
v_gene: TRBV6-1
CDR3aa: ASSPPTGTKNIQY

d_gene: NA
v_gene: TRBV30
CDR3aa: AWSPRGSGGYT

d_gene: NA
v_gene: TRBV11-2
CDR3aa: ASRSSRRALSDNEQF

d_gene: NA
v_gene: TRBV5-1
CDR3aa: ASRTEADTQY